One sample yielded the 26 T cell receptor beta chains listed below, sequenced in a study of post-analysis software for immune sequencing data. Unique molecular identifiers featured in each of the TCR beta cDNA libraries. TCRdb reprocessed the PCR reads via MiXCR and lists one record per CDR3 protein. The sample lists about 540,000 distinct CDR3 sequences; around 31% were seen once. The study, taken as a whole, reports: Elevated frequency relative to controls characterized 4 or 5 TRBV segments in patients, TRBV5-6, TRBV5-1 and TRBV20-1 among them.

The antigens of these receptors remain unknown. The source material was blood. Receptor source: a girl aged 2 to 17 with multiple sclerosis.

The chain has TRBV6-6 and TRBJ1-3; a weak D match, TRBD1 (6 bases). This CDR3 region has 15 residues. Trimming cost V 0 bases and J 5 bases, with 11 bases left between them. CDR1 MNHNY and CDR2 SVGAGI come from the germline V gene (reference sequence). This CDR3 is CASSYSGTTRNTIYF. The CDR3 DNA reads TGTGCCAGCAGTTACTCCGGGACAACTAGAAACACCATATATTTT.

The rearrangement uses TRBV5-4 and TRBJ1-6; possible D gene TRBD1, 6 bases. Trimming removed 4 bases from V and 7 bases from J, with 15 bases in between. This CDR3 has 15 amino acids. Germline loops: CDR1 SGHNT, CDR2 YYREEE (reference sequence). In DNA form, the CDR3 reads TGTGCCAGCAGCCTACAACAGGGCCCCAATTCACCCCTCCACTTT. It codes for CASSLQQGPNSPLHF.

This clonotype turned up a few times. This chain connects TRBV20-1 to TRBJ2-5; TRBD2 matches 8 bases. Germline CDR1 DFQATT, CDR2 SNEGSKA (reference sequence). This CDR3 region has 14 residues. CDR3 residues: CTAGSGVYQETQYF. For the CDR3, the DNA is TGCACCGCGGGTAGCGGGGTGTACCAAGAGACCCAGTACTTC.

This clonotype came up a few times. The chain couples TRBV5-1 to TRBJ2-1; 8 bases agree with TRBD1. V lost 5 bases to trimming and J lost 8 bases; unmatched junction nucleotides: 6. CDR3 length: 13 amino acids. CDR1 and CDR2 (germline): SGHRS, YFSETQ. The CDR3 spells CASSRQGLDEQFF. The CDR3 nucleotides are TGCGCCAGCAGTCGACAGGGGTTAGATGAGCAGTTCTTC.

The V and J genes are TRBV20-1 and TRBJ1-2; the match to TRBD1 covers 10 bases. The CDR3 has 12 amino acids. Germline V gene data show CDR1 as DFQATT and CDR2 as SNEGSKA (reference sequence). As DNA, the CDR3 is TGCGGTGGGACAGGGGACACCTATGGCTACACCTTC. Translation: CGGTGDTYGYTF.

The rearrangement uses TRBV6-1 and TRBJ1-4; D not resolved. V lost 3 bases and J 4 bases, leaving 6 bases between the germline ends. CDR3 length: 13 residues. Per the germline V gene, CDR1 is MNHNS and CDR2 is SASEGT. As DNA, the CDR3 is TGTGCCAGCAGTGAGGGATTTAATGAAAAACTGTTTTTT. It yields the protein CASSEGFNEKLFF.

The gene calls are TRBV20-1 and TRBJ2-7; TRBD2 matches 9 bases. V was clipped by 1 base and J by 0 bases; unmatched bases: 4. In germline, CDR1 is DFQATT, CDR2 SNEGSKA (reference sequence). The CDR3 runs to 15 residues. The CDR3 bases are TGCAGTGCTAGAGTTTCACTAGCGGGCTCCTACGAGCAGTACTTC. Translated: CSARVSLAGSYEQYF.

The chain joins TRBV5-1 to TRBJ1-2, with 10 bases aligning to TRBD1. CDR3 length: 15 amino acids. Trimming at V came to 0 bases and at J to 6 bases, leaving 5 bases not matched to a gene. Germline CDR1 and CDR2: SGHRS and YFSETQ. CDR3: CASSLGQGAVDGYTF. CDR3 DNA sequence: TGCGCCAGCAGCTTGGGACAGGGGGCCGTTGATGGCTACACCTTC.

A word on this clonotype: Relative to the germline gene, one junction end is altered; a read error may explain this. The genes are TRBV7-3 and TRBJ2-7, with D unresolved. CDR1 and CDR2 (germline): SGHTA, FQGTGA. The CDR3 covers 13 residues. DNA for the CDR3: TGTGCCGGCAGCTCCGGGCCACGGGACGAGCAGTACTTC. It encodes CAGSSGPRDEQYF. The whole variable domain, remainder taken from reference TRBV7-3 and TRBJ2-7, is GAGVSQTPSNKVTEKGKYVELRCDPISGHTALYWYRQSLGQGPEFLIYFQGTGAADDSGLPNDRFFAVRPEGSVSTLKIQRTERGDSAVYLCAGSSGPRDEQYFGPGTRLTVT.

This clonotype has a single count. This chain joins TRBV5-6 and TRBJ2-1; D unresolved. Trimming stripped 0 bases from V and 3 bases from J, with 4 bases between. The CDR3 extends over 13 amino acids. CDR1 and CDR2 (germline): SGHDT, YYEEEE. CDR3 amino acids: CASSLGYYNEQFF. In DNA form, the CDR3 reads TGTGCCAGCAGCTTGGGGTACTACAATGAGCAGTTCTTC. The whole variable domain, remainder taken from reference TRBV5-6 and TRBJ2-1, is DAGVTQSPTHLIKTRGQQVTLRCSPKSGHDTVSWYQQALGQGPQFIFQYYEEEERQRGNFPDRFSGHQFPNYSSELNVNALLLGDSALYLCASSLGYYNEQFFGPGTRLTVL.

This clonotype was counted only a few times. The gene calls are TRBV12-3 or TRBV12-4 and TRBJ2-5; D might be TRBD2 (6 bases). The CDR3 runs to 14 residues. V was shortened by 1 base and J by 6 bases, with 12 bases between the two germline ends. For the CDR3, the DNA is TGTGCCAGCAGTTTAGGGGCAGGACTAAAGACCCAGTACTTC. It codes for CASSLGAGLKTQYF.

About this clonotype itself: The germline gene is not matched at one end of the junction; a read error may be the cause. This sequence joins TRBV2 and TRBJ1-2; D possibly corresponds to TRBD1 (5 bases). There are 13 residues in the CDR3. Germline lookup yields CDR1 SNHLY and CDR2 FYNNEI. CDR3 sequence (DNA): TGTGCCAGCAGCCGTCAAGGGACCTATAGCTACACCTTC. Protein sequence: CASSRQGTYSYTF.

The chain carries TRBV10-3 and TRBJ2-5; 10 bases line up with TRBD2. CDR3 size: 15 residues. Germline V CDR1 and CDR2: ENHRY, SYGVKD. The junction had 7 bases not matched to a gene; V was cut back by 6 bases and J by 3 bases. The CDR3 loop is CAISPAGGEKETQYF. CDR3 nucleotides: TGTGCCATCAGCCCAGCGGGGGGGGAAAAAGAGACCCAGTACTTC.

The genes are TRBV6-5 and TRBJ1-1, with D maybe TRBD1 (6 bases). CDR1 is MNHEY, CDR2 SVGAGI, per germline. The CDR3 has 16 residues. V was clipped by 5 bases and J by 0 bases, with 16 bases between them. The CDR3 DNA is TGTGCCAGCAGTCCACTAAAAGGGGGGCTGAACACTGAAGCTTTCTTT. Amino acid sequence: CASSPLKGGLNTEAFF.

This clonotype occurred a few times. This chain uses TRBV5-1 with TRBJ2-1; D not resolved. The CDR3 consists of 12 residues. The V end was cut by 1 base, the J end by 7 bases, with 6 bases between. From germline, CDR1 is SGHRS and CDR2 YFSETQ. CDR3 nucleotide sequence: TGCGCCAGCAGCTTGAGGTCGAATGAGCAGTTCTTC. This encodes CASSLRSNEQFF.

DNA for the CDR3: TGTGCCAGTAGTCCGCGCAGGGCAACTAATGAAAAACTGTTTTTT. Encoded protein: CASSPRRATNEKLFF. The chain links TRBV19 to TRBJ1-4, with D possibly TRBD1 on 5 matching bases. CDR1 LNHDA and CDR2 SQIVND come from the germline V gene (reference sequence). This CDR3 has 15 residues. V lost 5 bases and J 0 bases, leaving 10 bases between the germline ends. Supplemented by reference TRBV19 and TRBJ1-4, the full variable domain reads DGGITQSPKYLFRKEGQNVTLSCEQNLNHDAMYWYRQDPGQGLRLIYYSQIVNDFQKGDIAEGYSVSREKKESFPLTVTSAQKNPTAFYLCASSPRRATNEKLFFGSGTQLSVL.

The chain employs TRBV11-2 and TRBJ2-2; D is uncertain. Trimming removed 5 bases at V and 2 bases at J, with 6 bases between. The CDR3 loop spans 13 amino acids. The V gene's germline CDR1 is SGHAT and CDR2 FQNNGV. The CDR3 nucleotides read TGTGCCAGCAGCCAGACTAACACCGGGGAGCTGTTTTTT. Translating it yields CASSQTNTGELFF.

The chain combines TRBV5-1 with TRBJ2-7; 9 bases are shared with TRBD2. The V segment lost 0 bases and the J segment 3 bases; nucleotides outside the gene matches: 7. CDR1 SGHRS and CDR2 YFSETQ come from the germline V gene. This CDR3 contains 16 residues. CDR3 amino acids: CASSLAPSGDVYEQYF. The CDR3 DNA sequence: TGCGCCAGCAGCTTGGCCCCTAGCGGGGACGTCTACGAGCAGTACTTC.

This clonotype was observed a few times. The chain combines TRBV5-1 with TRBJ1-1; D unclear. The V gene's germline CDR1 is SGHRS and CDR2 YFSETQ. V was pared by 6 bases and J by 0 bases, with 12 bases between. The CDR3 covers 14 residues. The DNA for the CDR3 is TGCGCCAGCAACCGACGGTACATGAACACTGAAGCTTTCTTT. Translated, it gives CASNRRYMNTEAFF. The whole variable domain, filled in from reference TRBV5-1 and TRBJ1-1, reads KAGVTQTPRYLIKTRGQQVTLSCSPISGHRSVSWYQQTPGQGLQFLFEYFSETQRNKGNFPGRFSGRQFSNSRSEMNVSTLELGDSALYLCASNRRYMNTEAFFGQGTRLTVV.

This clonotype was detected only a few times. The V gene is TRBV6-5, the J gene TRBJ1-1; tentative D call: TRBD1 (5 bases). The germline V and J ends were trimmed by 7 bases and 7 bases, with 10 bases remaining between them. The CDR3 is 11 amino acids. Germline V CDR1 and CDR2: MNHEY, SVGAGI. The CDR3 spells CASTNGGEAFF. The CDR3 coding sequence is TGTGCCAGCACCAACGGGGGTGAAGCTTTCTTT.

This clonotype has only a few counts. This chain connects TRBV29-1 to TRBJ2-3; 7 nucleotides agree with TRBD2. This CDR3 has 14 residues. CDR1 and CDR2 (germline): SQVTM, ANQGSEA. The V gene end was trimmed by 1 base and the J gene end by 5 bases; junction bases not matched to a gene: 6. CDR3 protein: CSVEVSGTGDTQYF. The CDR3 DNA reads TGCAGCGTTGAAGTGAGCGGGACGGGAGATACGCAGTATTTT.

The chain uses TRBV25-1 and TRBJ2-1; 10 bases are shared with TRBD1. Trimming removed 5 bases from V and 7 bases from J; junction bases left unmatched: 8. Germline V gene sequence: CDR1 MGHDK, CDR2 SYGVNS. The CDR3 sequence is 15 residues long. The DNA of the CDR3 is TGTGCCAGCAGTAAGGACAGGGGGGTCTTTAATGAGCAGTTCTTC. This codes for CASSKDRGVFNEQFF.

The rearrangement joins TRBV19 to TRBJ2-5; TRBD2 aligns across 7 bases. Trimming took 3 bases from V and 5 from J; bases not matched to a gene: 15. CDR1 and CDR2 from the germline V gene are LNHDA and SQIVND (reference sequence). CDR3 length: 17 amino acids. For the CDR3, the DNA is TGTGCCAGTAGTATTAGGGCACTAGCGCCGAGGGAGGAGACCCAGTACTTC. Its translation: CASSIRALAPREETQYF.

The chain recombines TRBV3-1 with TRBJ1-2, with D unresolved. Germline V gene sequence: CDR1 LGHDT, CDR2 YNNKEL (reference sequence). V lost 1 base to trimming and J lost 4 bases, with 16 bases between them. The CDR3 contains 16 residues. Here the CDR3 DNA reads TGTGCCAGCAGCCAAGGAAGCGGGGTTGGTGGCTATGGCTACACCTTC. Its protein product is CASSQGSGVGGYGYTF.

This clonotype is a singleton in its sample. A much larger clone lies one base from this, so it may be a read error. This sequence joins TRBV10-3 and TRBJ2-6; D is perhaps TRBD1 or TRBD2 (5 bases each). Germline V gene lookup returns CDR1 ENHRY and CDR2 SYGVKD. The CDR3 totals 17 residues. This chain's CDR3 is CAISDGLGVSGANVPTF. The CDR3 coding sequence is TGTGCCATCAGTGACGGTCTGGGGGTCTCTGGGGCCAACGTCCCGACTTTC.

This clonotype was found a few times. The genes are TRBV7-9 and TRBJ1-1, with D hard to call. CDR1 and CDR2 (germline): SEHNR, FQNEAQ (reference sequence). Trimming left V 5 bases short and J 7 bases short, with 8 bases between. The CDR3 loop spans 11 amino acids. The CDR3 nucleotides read TGTGCCAGCAGCCTCCCGGGTGAAGCTTTCTTT. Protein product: CASSLPGEAFF. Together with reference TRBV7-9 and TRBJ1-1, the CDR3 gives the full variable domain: DTGVSQNPRHKITKRGQNVTFRCDPISEHNRLYWYRQTLGQGPEFLTYFQNEAQLEKSRLLSDRFSAERPKGSFSTLEIQRTEQGDSAMYLCASSLPGEAFFGQGTRLTVV.